A selection of T cell receptor beta chains follows, all from one sample in a study of cytomegalovirus exposure and HLA in healthy donors. TCRdb's table, derived via immunoSEQ multiplex PCR, lists solely in-frame clones and lacks some. Of roughly 120,000 clones listed, about two thirds are singletons. Sequenced input: PBMCs. These receptor sequences come from a man between 60 and 70 years old in good health and CMV-seropositive. The CDR3 runs from the conserved cysteine through the conserved F or W. D genes are given only for firm matches. Size is stated for part of the rows, as once, few or many counts, or as a class when the clone is expanded.

NA,TRBV7-9,NA,TRBJ2-6,CASRQPGGGGTGANVLTF,TGTGCCAGCAGACAGCCCGGGGGTGGGGGAACTGGGGCCAACGTCCTGACTTTC
NA,TRBV6-5,TRBD2,TRBJ2-7,CASSYRTGGEYEQYF,TGTGCCAGCAGTTACAGGACGGGGGGGGAATACGAGCAGTACTTC
few,TRBV5-1,NA,TRBJ1-5,CASSYTGDGQPQHF,TGCGCCAGCAGTTATACAGGTGACGGTCAGCCCCAGCATTTT
NA,TRBV27,NA,TRBJ1-3,CASSSTRSGNTIYF,TGTGCCAGCAGCTCGACCAGGTCTGGAAACACCATATATTTT
NA,TRBV30,NA,TRBJ1-5,CAWSSYSNQPQHF,TGTGCCTGGAGTTCCTATAGCAATCAGCCCCAGCATTTT
NA,TRBV7-9,TRBD1,TRBJ2-5,CASSLGDRVGETQYF,TGTGCCAGCAGCTTAGGGGACAGGGTGGGAGAGACCCAGTACTTC
NA,TRBV4-1,TRBD2,TRBJ2-1,CASSQVEFPRGRSYNEQFF,TGCGCCAGCAGCCAAGTTGAGTTTCCGCGGGGGAGATCCTACAATGAGCAGTTCTTC
NA,TRBV6-1,TRBD2,TRBJ2-2,CATSRAGENTGELFF,TGTGCCACCTCCCGAGCGGGGGAGAACACCGGGGAGCTGTTTTTT
NA,TRBV28,NA,TRBJ1-3,CASREQGFSGNTIYF,TGTGCCAGCAGGGAACAGGGATTTTCTGGAAACACCATATATTTT
NA,TRBV5-1,NA,TRBJ2-7,CASSLETVGYEQYF,TGCGCCAGCAGCTTGGAGACAGTGGGGTACGAGCAGTACTTC
NA,TRBV7-9,NA,TRBJ1-2,CASSFEGRGGYTF,TGTGCCAGCAGCTTCGAGGGGAGGGGTGGCTACACCTTC
NA,TRBV5-6,TRBD2,TRBJ2-1,CASSTGTSGGAAYNEQFF,TGTGCCAGCAGCACCGGGACTAGCGGGGGGGCGGCCTACAATGAGCAGTTCTTC
NA,TRBV6-5,NA,TRBJ1-5,CASGQGLDQPQHF,TGTGCCAGCGGGCAGGGGTTGGATCAGCCCCAGCATTTT
once,TRBV20-1,TRBD1,TRBJ1-2,CSANRGHGYTF,TGCAGTGCTAACAGGGGGCATGGCTACACCTTC
NA,TRBV28,NA,TRBJ1-5,CASSLKLPGQPQHF,TGTGCCAGCAGTTTAAAACTCCCCGGGCAGCCCCAGCATTTT
few,TRBV10-3,TRBD1,TRBJ1-1,CAISDLRTGFTEAFF,TGTGCCATCAGTGATTTACGGACAGGGTTCACTGAAGCTTTCTTT
NA,TRBV4-1,TRBD2,TRBJ2-5,CASSRTPAGGPETQYF,TGCGCCAGCAGCCGGACCCCAGCGGGGGGGCCAGAGACCCAGTACTTC
NA,TRBV30,TRBD2,TRBJ2-3,CAWNPGTSGATDTQYF,TGTGCCTGGAACCCCGGGACTAGCGGGGCCACAGATACGCAGTATTTT
NA,TRBV29-1,NA,TRBJ2-7,CSVQLDYEQYF,TGCAGCGTGCAACTAGACTACGAGCAGTACTTC
NA,TRBV18,NA,TRBJ1-2,CASSPSTARAGYTF,TGTGCCAGCTCACCTTCGACAGCCCGTGCTGGCTACACCTTC
NA,TRBV1,NA,TRBJ2-5,CTSSQRKGGRAQETQYF,TGCACCAGCAGCCAAAGAAAGGGGGGGCGGGCCCAAGAGACCCAGTACTTC
few,TRBV4-1,TRBD1,TRBJ1-6,CASSQLSGTGGNSPLHF,TGCGCCAGCAGCCAGCTATCCGGGACAGGGGGTAATTCACCCCTCCACTTT
few,TRBV4-2,TRBD2,TRBJ2-1,CASSQASGGAHEQFF,TGTGCCAGCAGCCAAGCTAGCGGGGGGGCACATGAGCAGTTCTTC
few,TRBV30,TRBD1,TRBJ2-7,CAWAGTGGLYEQYF,TGTGCCTGGGCCGGGACAGGGGGCTTGTACGAGCAGTACTTC
few,TRBV6-1,NA,TRBJ1-5,CASGALQPQHF,TGTGCCAGCGGGGCGTTGCAGCCCCAGCATTTT
NA,TRBV12-2,NA,TRBJ1-2,CASRLERPTTEILGYTF,TGTGCAAGTCGCTTAGAGCGCCCAACGACAGAAATCCTTGGCTACACCTTC
NA,TRBV5-4,NA,TRBJ2-5,CASSLAQGQRETQYF,TGTGCCAGCAGCTTGGCGCAGGGGCAAAGAGAGACCCAGTACTTC
NA,TRBV29-1,TRBD1,TRBJ2-3,CSVERTGGATDTQYF,TGCAGCGTTGAAAGGACAGGGGGCGCGACTGATACGCAGTATTTT
few,TRBV28,NA,TRBJ1-6,CASSSPAGHNSPLHF,TGTGCCAGCAGTTCCCCAGCAGGGCATAATTCACCCCTCCACTTT
NA,TRBV6-5,TRBD1,TRBJ1-2,CASRPQGARGYTF,TGTGCCAGCAGACCTCAGGGGGCGCGAGGCTACACCTTC
NA,TRBV29-1,NA,TRBJ2-5,CSVYPRTAEETQYF,TGCAGCGTTTATCCTCGGACAGCAGAAGAGACCCAGTACTTC
few,TRBV5-6,NA,TRBJ1-5,CASSFRSRDQPQHF,TGTGCCAGCAGCTTCCGGAGTAGAGATCAGCCCCAGCATTTT
few,TRBV5-1,TRBD1,TRBJ2-3,CASSLEQGAADTQYF,TGCGCCAGCAGCTTGGAACAGGGGGCTGCAGATACGCAGTATTTT
NA,TRBV20-1,NA,TRBJ2-1,CSAREEDEQFF,TGCAGTGCTAGAGAGGAGGATGAGCAGTTCTTC
NA,TRBV5-6,NA,TRBJ1-1,CASSLKPSGTEAFF,TGTGCCAGCAGCCTTAAGCCGAGCGGGACTGAAGCTTTCTTT
NA,TRBV28,NA,TRBJ1-6,CAILRGGGWSPLHF,TGTGCCATCCTGAGGGGAGGAGGTTGGTCACCCCTCCACTTT
NA,TRBV15,NA,TRBJ1-2,CATSRDPNRNYGYTF,TGTGCCACCAGCAGAGACCCAAACAGAAACTATGGCTACACCTTC
many,TRBV19,NA,TRBJ1-4,CASSIAGAFNEKLFF,TGTGCCAGTAGTATAGCGGGAGCTTTTAATGAAAAACTGTTTTTT
once,TRBV6-1,NA,TRBJ1-2,CASRSSPGQGASSTF,TGTGCCAGCAGGTCGAGCCCAGGGCAGGGTGCGAGCTCCACCTTC
NA,TRBV9,TRBD1,TRBJ1-1,CASSPKTGGLEAFF,TGTGCCAGCAGCCCTAAGACAGGGGGCCTTGAAGCTTTCTTT
NA,TRBV5-1,NA,TRBJ1-1,CASSRSGQMNTEAFF,TGCGCCAGCAGCCGTTCGGGACAAATGAACACTGAAGCTTTCTTT
NA,TRBV27,NA,TRBJ2-7,CASSSRQGRDEQYF,TGTGCCAGCAGTTCCCGACAGGGGAGGGACGAGCAGTACTTC
few,TRBV11-2,TRBD2,TRBJ2-2,CASSPWPRLAGYSGELFF,TGTGCCAGCAGCCCCTGGCCCCGACTAGCGGGGTATAGCGGGGAGCTGTTTTTT
NA,TRBV4-1,TRBD2,TRBJ2-1,CASSQSAGGGSYNEQFF,TGCGCCAGCAGCCAGAGTGCGGGGGGGGGCTCCTACAATGAGCAGTTCTTC